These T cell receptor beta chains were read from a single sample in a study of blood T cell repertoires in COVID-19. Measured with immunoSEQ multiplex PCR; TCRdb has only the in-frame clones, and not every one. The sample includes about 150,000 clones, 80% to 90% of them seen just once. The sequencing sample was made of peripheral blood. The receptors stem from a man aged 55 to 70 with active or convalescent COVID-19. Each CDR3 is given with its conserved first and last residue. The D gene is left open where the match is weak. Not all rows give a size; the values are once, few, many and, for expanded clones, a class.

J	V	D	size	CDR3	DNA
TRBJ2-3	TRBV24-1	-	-	CATSDLLAGTDTQYF	TGTGCCACCAGTGATTTGCTAGCCGGCACAGATACGCAGTATTTT
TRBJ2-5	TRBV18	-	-	CASSPPQIQETQYF	TGTGCCAGCTCACCACCCCAGATACAAGAGACCCAGTACTTC
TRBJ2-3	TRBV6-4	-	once	CASSPDSSTDTQYF	TGTGCCAGCAGTCCGGACAGTTCCACAGATACGCAGTATTTT
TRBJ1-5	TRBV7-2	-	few	CASSFGQEPQPQHF	TGTGCCAGCAGTTTTGGACAAGAACCTCAGCCCCAGCATTTT
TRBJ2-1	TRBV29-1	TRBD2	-	CSVGGTIYNEQFF	TGCAGCGTCGGTGGGACTATTTACAATGAGCAGTTCTTC
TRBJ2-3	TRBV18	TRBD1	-	CASSQTGTGSDTQYF	TGTGCCAGCTCACAAACCGGGACAGGATCAGATACGCAGTATTTT
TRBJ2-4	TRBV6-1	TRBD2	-	CASSEPGLALNIQYF	TGTGCCAGCAGTGAACCGGGACTAGCTTTAAACATTCAGTACTTC
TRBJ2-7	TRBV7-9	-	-	CASSLAGTSLTYEQYF	TGTGCCAGCAGCTTAGCGGGGACATCGCTTACCTACGAGCAGTACTTC
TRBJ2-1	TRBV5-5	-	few	CASSLDGGPQNEQFF	TGTGCCAGCAGCTTGGATGGCGGCCCCCAGAATGAGCAGTTCTTC
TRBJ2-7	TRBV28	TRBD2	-	CASSSPTSGRAGQYF	TGTGCCAGCAGTTCGCCGACTAGCGGGAGGGCCGGGCAGTACTTC
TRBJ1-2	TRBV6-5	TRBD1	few	CASSTTGEYGYTF	TGTGCCAGCAGTACGACAGGGGAATATGGCTACACCTTC
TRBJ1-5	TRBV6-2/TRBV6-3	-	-	CASSYSSGKGQPQHF	TGTGCCAGCAGTTACTCTTCAGGGAAAGGTCAGCCCCAGCATTTT
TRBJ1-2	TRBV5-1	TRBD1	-	CASSTPRGFGYTF	TGCGCCAGCAGTACACCCAGGGGGTTTGGCTACACCTTC
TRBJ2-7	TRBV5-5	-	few	CASSLGGGTYEQYF	TGTGCCAGCAGCTTGGGTGGCGGGACCTACGAGCAGTACTTC
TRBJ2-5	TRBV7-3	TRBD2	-	CASSPLAGIQETQYF	TGTGCCAGCAGCCCCTTAGCGGGTATACAAGAGACCCAGTACTTC
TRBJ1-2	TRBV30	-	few	CAWVTTDGSQLGGYTF	TGTGCCTGGGTGACCACGGACGGGAGCCAGCTCGGCGGCTACACCTTC
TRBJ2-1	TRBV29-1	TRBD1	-	CSVELSGDRGRNEQFF	TGCAGCGTTGAATTAAGTGGGGACAGGGGGCGGAATGAGCAGTTCTTC
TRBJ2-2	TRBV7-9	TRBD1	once	CASSSKTGVPNTGELFF	TGTGCCAGCAGCTCGAAGACAGGGGTCCCGAACACCGGGGAGCTGTTTTTT
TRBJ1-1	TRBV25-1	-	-	CASRGTVNTEAFF	TGTGCCAGCAGGGGGACTGTGAACACTGAAGCTTTCTTT
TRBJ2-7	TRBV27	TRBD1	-	CASSLQGAYEQYF	TGTGCCAGCAGTCTACAGGGGGCCTACGAGCAGTACTTC
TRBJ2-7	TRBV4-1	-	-	CASSQRGDRTHEQYF	TGCGCCAGCAGCCAACGCGGGGACCGGACCCACGAGCAGTACTTC
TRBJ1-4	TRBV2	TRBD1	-	CASSDHRGTNEKLFF	TGTGCCAGCAGTGATCACAGGGGAACTAATGAAAAACTGTTTTTT
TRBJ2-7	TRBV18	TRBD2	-	CASSPAGASYEQYF	TGTGCCAGCTCACCAGCGGGAGCGTCCTACGAGCAGTACTTC
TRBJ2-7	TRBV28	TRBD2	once	CASTDLAGRYEQYF	TGTGCCAGCACCGACCTAGCGGGAAGGTACGAGCAGTACTTC
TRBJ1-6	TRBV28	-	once	CASSLKLRLSPLHF	TGTGCCAGCAGTTTAAAGTTGCGCCTCTCACCCCTCCACTTT
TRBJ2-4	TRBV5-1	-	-	CASSLVGSLAKNIQYF	TGCGCCAGCAGCTTGGTCGGGTCGCTAGCCAAAAACATTCAGTACTTC
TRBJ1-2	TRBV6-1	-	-	CASSEPFSHRVRGYTF	TGTGCCAGCAGTGAACCGTTCTCCCACAGGGTACGAGGCTACACCTTC
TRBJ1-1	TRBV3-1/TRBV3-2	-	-	CASSQVQGTTEAFF	TGTGCCAGCAGCCAAGTTCAGGGGACCACTGAAGCTTTCTTT
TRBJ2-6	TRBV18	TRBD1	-	CASSPPNRGPSGANVLTF	TGTGCCAGCTCACCACCTAACAGGGGGCCCTCTGGGGCCAACGTCCTGACTTTC
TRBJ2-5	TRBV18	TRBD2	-	CASRGEETQYF	TGTGCCAGCCGGGGGGAGGAGACCCAGTACTTC
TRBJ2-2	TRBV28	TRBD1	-	CASSPGTGSTGELFF	TGTGCCAGCAGCCCCGGGACAGGGTCCACCGGGGAGCTGTTTTTT
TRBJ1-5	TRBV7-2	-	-	CASSLSTTSSQPQHF	TGTGCCAGCAGCTTAAGCACAACTAGCAGTCAGCCCCAGCATTTT
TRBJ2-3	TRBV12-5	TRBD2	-	CASSPQRTSGGDTQYF	TGTGCTAGTTCCCCCCAGCGGACTAGCGGGGGGGATACGCAGTATTTT